The 6 T cell receptor beta chains given below trace back to one sample, sequenced in a study of spatial heterogeneity in lung cancer (dated 2019 in TCRdb). The investigation overall reported the following: The number of expanded intratumoral alpha and beta TCRs correlated with the tumor nonsynonymous mutation count.

Their antigens are not known. Library preparation employed 5' RACE. Sequenced on a NextSeq 500. TCRdb redid the processing of the public reads, applying fastp at Q25 and MiXCR, and retained in-frame beta chains. Each record represents a unique CDR3 protein, reported with the most common genes and DNA among its rows. This sample gives some 23,000 distinct CDR3 sequences in total; approximately 9% of them show up just once. Of the sample, approximately 7.7% falls within the top ten clones. The sample's time point label is to be understood as: sample taken at primary tumor resection. Here the sequenced sample was lung tumor tissue, taken at surgery. The receptors were sampled from a male donor with early-stage non-small cell lung cancer.

This clonotype occurred many times. The rearrangement uses TRBV29-1 and TRBJ2-7; a possible D gene is TRBD2 (6 bases). The CDR3 totals 14 residues. V lost 3 bases, J lost 5 bases, and 17 bases lay in between. Germline V gene data show CDR1 as SQVTM and CDR2 as ANQGSEA. The CDR3 loop reads CSVDRAGLTDEQYF. In DNA form, the CDR3 reads TGCAGCGTTGATCGAGCAGGACTAACGGACGAGCAGTACTTC.

This clonotype was observed at least ten times. The V gene is TRBV7-9, the J gene TRBJ1-2; D is unclear. The germline V and J ends were trimmed by 1 base and 5 bases, with 11 bases remaining between them. The germline CDR1 and CDR2 sequences are SEHNR and FQNEAQ (reference sequence). This CDR3 contains 14 residues. CDR3: CASSLDIGRYGYTF. CDR3 bases: TGTGCCAGCAGCTTAGATATAGGGAGATATGGCTACACCTTC.

The chain employs TRBV5-1 and TRBJ2-1; TRBD2 matches at 9 bases. The CDR3 sequence is 15 residues long. V lost 4 bases and J lost 7; bases outside the gene matches: 9. Germline-derived CDR1 and CDR2 are SGHRS and YFSETQ. CDR3 in DNA: TGCGCCAGCAGCCCCGCGGGGGGGCCTCGTAATGAGCAGTTCTTC. Its translation is CASSPAGGPRNEQFF.

This clonotype was picked up many times. The CDR3 bases are TGTGCCAGCAGCCCCCCCGTAGGCCAGCCCCAGCATTTT. This gives the protein CASSPPVGQPQHF. J is TRBJ1-5 and V is TRBV7-2; D call uncertain. CDR1 and CDR2 (germline): SGHTA, FQGNSA. V lost 5 bases, J lost 7 bases, and 12 bases lay in between. CDR3 length: 13 residues.

This clonotype has at least ten counts. The V gene is TRBV6-5, the J gene TRBJ2-3; maybe TRBD1 (5 bases). V lost 6 bases and J lost 8, with 15 bases in between. Germline lookup yields CDR1 MNHEY and CDR2 SVGAGI. This CDR3 has 13 residues. The CDR3 here is CASSPGLQGTQYF. CDR3 sequence (DNA): TGTGCCAGCAGCCCCGGGCTCCAGGGTACGCAGTATTTT.

This clonotype came up many times. The V call is TRBV4-3, the J call TRBJ2-7, with D perhaps matching TRBD2 (5 bases). Trimming shortened V by 1 base and J by 2 bases, and 6 bases separated the two germline ends. CDR3 length equals 13 residues. The V gene's germline CDR1 is LGHNA and CDR2 YSLEER. The CDR3 here is CASSQGGAYEQYF. The CDR3 bases are TGCGCCAGCAGCCAAGGGGGAGCCTACGAGCAGTACTTC.